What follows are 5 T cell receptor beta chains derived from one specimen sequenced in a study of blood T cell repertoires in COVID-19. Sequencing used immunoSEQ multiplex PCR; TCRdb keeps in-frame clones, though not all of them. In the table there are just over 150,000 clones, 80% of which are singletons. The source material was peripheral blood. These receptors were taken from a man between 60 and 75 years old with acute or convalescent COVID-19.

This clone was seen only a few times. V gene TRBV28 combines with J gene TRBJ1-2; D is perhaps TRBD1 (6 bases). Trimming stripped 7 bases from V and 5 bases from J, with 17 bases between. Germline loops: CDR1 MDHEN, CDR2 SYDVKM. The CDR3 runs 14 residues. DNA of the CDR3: TGTGCCAGCACCCCCCCCTTGAGGGGGTATGGCTACACCTTC. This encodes CASTPPLRGYGYTF.

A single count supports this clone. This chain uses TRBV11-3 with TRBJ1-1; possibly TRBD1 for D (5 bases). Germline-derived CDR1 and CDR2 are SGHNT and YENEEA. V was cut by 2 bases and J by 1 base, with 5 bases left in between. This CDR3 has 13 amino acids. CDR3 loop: CASSLQGNTEAFF. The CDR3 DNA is TGTGCCAGCAGCTTACAGGGGAACACTGAAGCTTTCTTT.

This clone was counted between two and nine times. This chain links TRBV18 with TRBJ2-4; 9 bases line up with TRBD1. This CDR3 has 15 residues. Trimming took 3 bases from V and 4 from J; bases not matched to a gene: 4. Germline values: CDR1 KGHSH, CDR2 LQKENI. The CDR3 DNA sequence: TGTGCCAGCTCACCCGGGACAGGGATTAAAAACATTCAGTACTTC. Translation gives CASSPGTGIKNIQYF.

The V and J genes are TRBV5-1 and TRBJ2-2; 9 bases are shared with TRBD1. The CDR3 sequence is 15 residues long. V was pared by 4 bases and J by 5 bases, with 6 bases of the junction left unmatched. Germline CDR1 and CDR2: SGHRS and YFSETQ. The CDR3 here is CASSPEGQGTGELFF. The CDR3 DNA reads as TGCGCCAGCAGCCCCGAGGGACAGGGAACCGGGGAGCTGTTTTTT.

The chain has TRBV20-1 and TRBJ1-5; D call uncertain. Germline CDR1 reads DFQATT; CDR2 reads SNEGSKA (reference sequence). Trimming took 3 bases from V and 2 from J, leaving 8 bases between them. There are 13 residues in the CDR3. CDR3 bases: TGCAGTGCTAGTGACGGGGGCAATCAGCCCCAGCATTTT. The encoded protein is CSASDGGNQPQHF.